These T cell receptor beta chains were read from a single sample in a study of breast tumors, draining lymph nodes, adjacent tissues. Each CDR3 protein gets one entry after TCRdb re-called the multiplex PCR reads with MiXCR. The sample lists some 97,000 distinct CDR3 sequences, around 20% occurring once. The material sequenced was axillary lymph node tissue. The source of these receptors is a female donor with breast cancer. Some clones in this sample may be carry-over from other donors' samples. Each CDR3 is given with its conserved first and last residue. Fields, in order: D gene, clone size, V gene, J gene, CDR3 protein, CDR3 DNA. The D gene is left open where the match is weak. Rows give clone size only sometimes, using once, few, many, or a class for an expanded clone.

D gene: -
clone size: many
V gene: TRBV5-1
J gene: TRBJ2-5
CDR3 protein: CASRKGQLGETQYF
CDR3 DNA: TGCGCCAGCAGGAAAGGACAGTTGGGGGAGACCCAGTACTTC

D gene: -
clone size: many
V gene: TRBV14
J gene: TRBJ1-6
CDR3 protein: CASSQGLGPFSYSPLHF
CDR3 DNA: TGTGCCAGCAGCCAAGGATTAGGACCGTTTTCTTATTCACCCCTCCACTTT

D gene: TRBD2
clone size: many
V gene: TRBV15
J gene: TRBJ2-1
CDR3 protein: CATSRTSGNNEQFF
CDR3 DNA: TGTGCCACCAGCAGGACTAGCGGGAACAATGAGCAGTTCTTC

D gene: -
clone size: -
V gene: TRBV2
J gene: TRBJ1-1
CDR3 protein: CASSEIGGVGPAFF
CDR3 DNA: TGTGCCAGCAGTGAAATCGGTGGAGTGGGCCCGGCTTTCTTT

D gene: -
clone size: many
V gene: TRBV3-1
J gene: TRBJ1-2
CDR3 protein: CASSQDPGGYGYTF
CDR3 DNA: TGTGCCAGCAGCCAAGATCCGGGTGGGTATGGCTACACCTTC

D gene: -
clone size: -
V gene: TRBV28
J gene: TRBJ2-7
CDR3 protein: CASSLPGRSSYEQYF
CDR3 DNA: TGTGCCAGCAGTCTTCCGGGTCGAAGCTCCTACGAGCAGTACTTC

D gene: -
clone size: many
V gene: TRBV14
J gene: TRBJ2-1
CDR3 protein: CASSQPGSSYNEQFF
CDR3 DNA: TGTGCCAGCAGCCAACCGGGTAGCTCCTACAATGAGCAGTTCTTC

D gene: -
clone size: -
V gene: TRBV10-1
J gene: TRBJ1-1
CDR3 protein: CASSGRRENTEAFF
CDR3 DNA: TGCGCCAGCAGTGGGAGGAGGGAGAACACTGAAGCTTTCTTT

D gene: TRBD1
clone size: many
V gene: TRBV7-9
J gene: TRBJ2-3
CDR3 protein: CASSFTGQGTDTQYF
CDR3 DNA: TGTGCCAGCAGCTTCACCGGACAGGGGACAGATACGCAGTATTTT

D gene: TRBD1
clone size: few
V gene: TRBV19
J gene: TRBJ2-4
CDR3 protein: CASRSGTGKNIQYF
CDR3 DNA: TGTGCCAGTAGATCCGGGACAGGGAAAAACATTCAGTACTTC

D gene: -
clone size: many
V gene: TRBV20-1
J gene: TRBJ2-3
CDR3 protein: CSARRAGATDTQYF
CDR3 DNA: TGCAGTGCTAGAAGGGCGGGGGCCACCGATACGCAGTATTTT

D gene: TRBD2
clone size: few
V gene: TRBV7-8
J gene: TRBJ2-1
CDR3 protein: CASSPGTSGRAGSYNEQFF
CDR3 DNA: TGTGCCAGCAGCCCCGGGACTAGCGGGAGGGCTGGGTCCTACAATGAGCAGTTCTTC

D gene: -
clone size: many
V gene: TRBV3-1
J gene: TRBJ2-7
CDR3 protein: CASSQTSYEQYF
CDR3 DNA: TGTGCCAGCAGCCAAACCTCCTACGAGCAGTACTTC

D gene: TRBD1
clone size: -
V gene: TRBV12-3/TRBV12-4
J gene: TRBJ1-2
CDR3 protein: CASSGGGGATNYGYTF
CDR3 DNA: TGTGCCAGCAGCGGGGGAGGGGGCGCCACTAACTATGGCTACACCTTC

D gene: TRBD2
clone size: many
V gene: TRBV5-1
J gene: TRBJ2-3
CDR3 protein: CASSLASGGSRTDTQYF
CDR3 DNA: TGCGCCAGCAGCTTGGCTAGCGGGGGGTCCCGCACAGATACGCAGTATTTT

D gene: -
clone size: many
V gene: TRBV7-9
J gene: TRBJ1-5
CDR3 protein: CASSPDTNQPQHF
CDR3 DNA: TGTGCCAGCAGCCCAGACACGAATCAGCCCCAGCATTTT

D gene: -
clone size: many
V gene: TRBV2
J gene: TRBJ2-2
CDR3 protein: CASRAAPVNTGELFF
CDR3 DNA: TGTGCCAGCAGAGCGGCTCCCGTGAACACCGGGGAGCTGTTTTTT

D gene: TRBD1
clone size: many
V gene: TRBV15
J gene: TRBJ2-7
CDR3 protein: CATSRDSPGTGSAKQYF
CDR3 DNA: TGTGCCACCAGCAGAGATTCCCCCGGGACAGGGTCTGCCAAGCAGTACTTC

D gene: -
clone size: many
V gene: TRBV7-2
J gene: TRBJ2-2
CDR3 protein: CASSLVEGTGELFF
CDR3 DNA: TGTGCCAGCAGCTTAGTGGAAGGGACCGGGGAGCTGTTTTTT

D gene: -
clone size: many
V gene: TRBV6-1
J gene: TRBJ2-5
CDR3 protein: CASKWGRYQETQYF
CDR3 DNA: TGTGCCAGCAAATGGGGCCGGTACCAAGAGACCCAGTACTTC

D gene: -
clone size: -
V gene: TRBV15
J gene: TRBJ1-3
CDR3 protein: CATSRDRDPGNTIYF
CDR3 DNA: TGTGCCACCAGCAGAGACAGAGATCCTGGAAACACCATATATTTT

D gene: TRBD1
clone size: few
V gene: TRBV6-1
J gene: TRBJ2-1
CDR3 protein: CASSVSGGNYNEQFF
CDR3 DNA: TGTGCCAGCAGTGTCTCAGGGGGCAATTACAATGAGCAGTTCTTC